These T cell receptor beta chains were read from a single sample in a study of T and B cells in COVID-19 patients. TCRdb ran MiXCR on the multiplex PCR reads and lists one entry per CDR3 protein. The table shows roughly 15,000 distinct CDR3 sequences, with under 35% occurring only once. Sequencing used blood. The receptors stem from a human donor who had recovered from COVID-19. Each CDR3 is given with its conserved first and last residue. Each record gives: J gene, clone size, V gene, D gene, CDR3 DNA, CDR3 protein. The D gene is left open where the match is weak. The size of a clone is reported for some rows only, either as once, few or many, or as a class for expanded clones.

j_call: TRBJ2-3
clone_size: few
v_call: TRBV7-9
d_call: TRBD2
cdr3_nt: TGTGCCAGCAGCCCACTGGGCGCGGGGGGAGAAGGAGATACGCAGTATTTT
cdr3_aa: CASSPLGAGGEGDTQYF

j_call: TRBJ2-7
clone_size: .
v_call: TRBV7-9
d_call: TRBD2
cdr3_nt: TGTGCCAGCAGCTGGCGTAGCGGGAGCTCCTACGAGCAGTACTTC
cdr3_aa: CASSWRSGSSYEQYF

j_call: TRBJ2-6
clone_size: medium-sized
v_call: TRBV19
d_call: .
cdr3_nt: TGTGCCAGTAGTCCCCAGGCCTCTGGGGCCAACGTCCTGACTTTC
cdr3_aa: CASSPQASGANVLTF

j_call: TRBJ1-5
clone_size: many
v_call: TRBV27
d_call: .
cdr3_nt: TGTGCCAGCAGTGAAAGGTTTGGTCAGCCCCAGCATTTT
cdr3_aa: CASSERFGQPQHF

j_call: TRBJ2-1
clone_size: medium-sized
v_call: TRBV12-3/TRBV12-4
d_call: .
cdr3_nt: TGTGCCAGCAGGGGGCAGGGGTACAATGAGCAGTTCTTC
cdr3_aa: CASRGQGYNEQFF

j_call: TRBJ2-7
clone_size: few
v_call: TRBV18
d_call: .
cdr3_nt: TGTGCCAGCTCACCAGACAGGGCGGGGGAGCAGTACTTC
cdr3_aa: CASSPDRAGEQYF

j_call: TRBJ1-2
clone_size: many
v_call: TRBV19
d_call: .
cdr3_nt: TGTGCCAGTAGTAGTCAGCCCCCTTGGGGCTACACCTTC
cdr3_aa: CASSSQPPWGYTF

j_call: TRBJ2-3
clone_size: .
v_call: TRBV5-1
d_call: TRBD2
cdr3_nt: TGCGCCAGCAGCTTGGTTGCGGGGGGGACCACAGATACGCAGTATTTT
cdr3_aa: CASSLVAGGTTDTQYF

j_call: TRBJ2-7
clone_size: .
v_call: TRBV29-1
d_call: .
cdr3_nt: TGCAGCGTTGAGCTCGGGGGGCTTTCCTACGAGCAGTACTTC
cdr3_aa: CSVELGGLSYEQYF

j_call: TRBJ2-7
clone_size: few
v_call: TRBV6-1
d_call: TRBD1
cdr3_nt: TGTGCCAGCAGTGAATATTGGGACAGCGGCGAGCAGTACTTC
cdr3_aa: CASSEYWDSGEQYF

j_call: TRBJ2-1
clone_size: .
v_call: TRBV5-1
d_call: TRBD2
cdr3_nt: TGCGCCAGCAGCTTGGTGCCGGGGGGGCGGATCAATGAGCAGTTCTTC
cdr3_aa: CASSLVPGGRINEQFF

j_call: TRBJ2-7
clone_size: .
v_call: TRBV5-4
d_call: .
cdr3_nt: TGTGCCAGCAGCTTGGAGGGGGAGCAGTACTTC
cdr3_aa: CASSLEGEQYF

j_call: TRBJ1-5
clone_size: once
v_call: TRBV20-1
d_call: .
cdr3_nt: TGCAGTGCTAGAAGAAACCGGGCCATAAATCAGCCCCAGCATTTT
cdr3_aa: CSARRNRAINQPQHF

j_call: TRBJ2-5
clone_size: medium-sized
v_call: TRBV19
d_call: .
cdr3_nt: TGTGCCAGTCACCTCCAGGGGATCGAGACCCAGTACTTC
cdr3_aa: CASHLQGIETQYF

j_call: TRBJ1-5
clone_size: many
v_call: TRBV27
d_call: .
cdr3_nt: TGTGCCAGCAGTTCGGGGAAGCCGTTGAAGCCCCAGCATTTT
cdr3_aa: CASSSGKPLKPQHF

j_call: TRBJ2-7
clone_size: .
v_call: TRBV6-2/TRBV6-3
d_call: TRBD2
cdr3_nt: TGTGCCAGCACCCGGCGGGGGAGCTCCTACGAGCAGTACTTC
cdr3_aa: CASTRRGSSYEQYF

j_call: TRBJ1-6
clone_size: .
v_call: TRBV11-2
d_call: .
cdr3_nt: TGTGCTTTTTCGTCCGGGATGGGTTCACCCCTCCACTTT
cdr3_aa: CAFSSGMGSPLHF

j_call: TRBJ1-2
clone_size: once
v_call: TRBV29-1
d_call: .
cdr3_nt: TGCAGCGTTCGGGGGGTGGGCTACACCTTC
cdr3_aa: CSVRGVGYTF

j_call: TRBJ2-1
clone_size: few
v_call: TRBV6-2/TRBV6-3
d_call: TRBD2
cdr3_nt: TGTGCCAGCAGCTTACTAGCGGGAAGGGTGGGTGAGCAGTTCTTC
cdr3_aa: CASSLLAGRVGEQFF

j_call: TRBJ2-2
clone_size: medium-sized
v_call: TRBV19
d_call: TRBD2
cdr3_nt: TGTGCCAGTAGTTGGTGGCGGGGGGGCCTCACCGGGGAGCTGTTTTTT
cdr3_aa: CASSWWRGGLTGELFF

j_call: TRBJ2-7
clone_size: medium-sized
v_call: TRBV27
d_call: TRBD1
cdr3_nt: TGTGCCAGCGGGGGACAGGTTAAATACGAGCAGTACTTC
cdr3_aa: CASGGQVKYEQYF

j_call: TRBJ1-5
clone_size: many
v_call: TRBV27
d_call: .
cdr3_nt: TGTGCCAGCAGTTTGGGGGGGCATAGCAATCAGCCCCAGCATTTT
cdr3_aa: CASSLGGHSNQPQHF

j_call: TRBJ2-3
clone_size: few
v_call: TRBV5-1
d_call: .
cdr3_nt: TGCGCCAGCAGCCCGGACACTACTAGCACAGATACGCAGTATTTT
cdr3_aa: CASSPDTTSTDTQYF

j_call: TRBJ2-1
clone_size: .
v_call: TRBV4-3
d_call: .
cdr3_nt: TGTGCCAGCAGCACCCCCGCGGGTCACAATGAGCAGTTCTTC
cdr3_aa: CASSTPAGHNEQFF

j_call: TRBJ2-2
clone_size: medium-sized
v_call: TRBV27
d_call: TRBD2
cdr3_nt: TGTGCCAGCAGCAAAACTAGCGGGAGCCGGGAGCTGTTTTTT
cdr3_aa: CASSKTSGSRELFF

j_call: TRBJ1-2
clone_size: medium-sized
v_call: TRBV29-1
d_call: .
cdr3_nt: TGCAGCGTTGAAGAGGGGTTGGCCTATGGCTACACCTTC
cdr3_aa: CSVEEGLAYGYTF

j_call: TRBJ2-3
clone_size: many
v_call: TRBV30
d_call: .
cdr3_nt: TGTGCCTGGAACGGCGGACTCACAGATACGCAGTATTTT
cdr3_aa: CAWNGGLTDTQYF

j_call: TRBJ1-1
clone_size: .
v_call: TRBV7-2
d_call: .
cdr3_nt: TGTGCCAGCAGCTTAACTTCTCTTGGGCTGGGGAACACTGAAGCTTTCTTT
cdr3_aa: CASSLTSLGLGNTEAFF

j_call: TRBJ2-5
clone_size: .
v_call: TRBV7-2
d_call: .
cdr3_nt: TGTGCCAGCAGCTTAGTACCTAGCGAGGCGGAGACCCAGTACTTC
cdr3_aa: CASSLVPSEAETQYF

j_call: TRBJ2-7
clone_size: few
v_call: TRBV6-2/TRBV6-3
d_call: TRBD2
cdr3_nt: TGTGCCAGCAGTGCCTGGACTAGCGGTTTTTACGAGCAGTACTTC
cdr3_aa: CASSAWTSGFYEQYF

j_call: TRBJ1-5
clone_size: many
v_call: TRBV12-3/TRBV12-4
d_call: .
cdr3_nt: TGTGCCAGCACCCAAACGTGGGCGGTTGATCAGCCCCAGCATTTT
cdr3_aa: CASTQTWAVDQPQHF

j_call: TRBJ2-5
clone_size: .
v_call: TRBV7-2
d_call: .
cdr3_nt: TGTGCCAGCAGCTTAAACGGAGGTCGGGAGACCCAGTACTTC
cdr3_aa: CASSLNGGRETQYF

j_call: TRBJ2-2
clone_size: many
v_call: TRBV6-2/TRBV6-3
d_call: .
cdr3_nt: TGTGCCAGCATAGGGACCTTGAGCACCGGGGAGCTGTTTTTT
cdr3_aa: CASIGTLSTGELFF

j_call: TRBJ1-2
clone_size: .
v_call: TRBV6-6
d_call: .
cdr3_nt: TGTGCCAGCAGTTACTCGGACGGATATGGCTACACCTTC
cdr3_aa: CASSYSDGYGYTF

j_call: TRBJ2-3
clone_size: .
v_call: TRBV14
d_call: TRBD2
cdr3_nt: TGTGCCAGCAGCCACCTAGCGGGGGGCGGAGATACGCAGTATTTT
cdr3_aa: CASSHLAGGGDTQYF

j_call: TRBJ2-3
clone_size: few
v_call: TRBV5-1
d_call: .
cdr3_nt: TGCGCCAGCAGCTCTCCGTCTTTCATGTACTCTAGCACAGATACGCAGTATTTT
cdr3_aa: CASSSPSFMYSSTDTQYF

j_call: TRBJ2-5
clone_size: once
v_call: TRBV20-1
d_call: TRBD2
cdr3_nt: TGCAGTGCTAGCCCGGGACTAGGGATTAAAGAGACCCAGTACTTC
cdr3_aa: CSASPGLGIKETQYF

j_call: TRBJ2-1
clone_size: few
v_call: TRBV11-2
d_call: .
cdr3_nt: TGTGCCAGCAGTCGAAACAGCGGGTTCTTCAATGAGCAGTTCTTC
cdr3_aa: CASSRNSGFFNEQFF

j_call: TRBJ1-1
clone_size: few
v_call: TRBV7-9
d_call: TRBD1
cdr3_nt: TGTGCCAGCAGCTACGGACAGGGGAACACTGAAGCTTTCTTT
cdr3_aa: CASSYGQGNTEAFF

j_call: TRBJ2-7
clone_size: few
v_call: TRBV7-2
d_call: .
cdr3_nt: TGTGCCAGCAGCTTACACAGTACCTACGAGCAGTACTTC
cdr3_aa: CASSLHSTYEQYF

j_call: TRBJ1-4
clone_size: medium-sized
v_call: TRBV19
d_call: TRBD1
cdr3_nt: TGTGCCAGTAGTGCGGACAGGCGAGACCTCTTAGAAAAACTGTTTTTT
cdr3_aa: CASSADRRDLLEKLFF